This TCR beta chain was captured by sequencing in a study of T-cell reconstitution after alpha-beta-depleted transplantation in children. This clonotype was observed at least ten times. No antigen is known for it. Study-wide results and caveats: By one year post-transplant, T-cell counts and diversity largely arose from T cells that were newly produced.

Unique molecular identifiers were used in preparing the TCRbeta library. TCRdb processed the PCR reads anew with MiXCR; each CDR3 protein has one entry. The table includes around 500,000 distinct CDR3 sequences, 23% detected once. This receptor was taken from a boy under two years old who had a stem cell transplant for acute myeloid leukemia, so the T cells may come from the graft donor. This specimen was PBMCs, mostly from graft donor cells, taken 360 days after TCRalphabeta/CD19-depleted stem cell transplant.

This CDR3 reads CASSRHRGDTQYF. CDR3 sequence (DNA): TGTGCCAGCAGTCGCCACCGGGGGGATACGCAGTATTTT. This sequence joins TRBV27 and TRBJ2-3; the D gene is possibly TRBD2 (6 bases). Germline V lookup: CDR1 MNHEY, CDR2 SMNVEV (reference sequence). Trimming shortened V by 5 bases and J by 6 bases, and 12 bases separated the two germline ends. The CDR3 contains 13 residues.